This T cell receptor (beta chain) was sequenced during a study of OX40 agonist ivuxolimab in advanced cancers. Study-wide background: Partial responses were achieved by three patients, one with hepatocellular carcinoma and two with cutaneous melanoma.

The CDR3 covers 17 residues. Germline V gene sequence: CDR1 SGHRS, CDR2 YFSETQ. Trimming stripped 2 bases from V and 0 bases from J, with 15 bases between. TCRdb keeps only in-frame clones here, not all; method: immunoSEQ multiplex PCR. The data show around 18,000 clones, approximately 80% seen once. The receptor's source is an adult with an advanced solid tumor such as melanoma, head and neck, liver or kidney cancer. This specimen consisted of CD4+ or CD8+ T cells sorted from blood, obtained in a trial of the OX40 agonist ivuxolimab. The chain employs TRBV5-1 and TRBJ2-1; D ambiguous. The CDR3 loop reads CASSFSPRASSYNEQFF. In DNA, the CDR3 is TGCGCCAGCAGCTTCAGTCCTCGGGCCAGCTCCTACAATGAGCAGTTCTTC.